These 26 T cell receptor beta chains share one sample of origin, sequenced in a study of T-cell reconstitution after alpha-beta-depleted transplantation in children. TCRbeta library preparation incorporated unique molecular identifiers. In TCRdb, the PCR reads were re-called with MiXCR into one record per CDR3 protein. The sample includes hundreds of thousands of distinct CDR3 sequences, 23% of them seen just once. Sequences were derived from PBMCs, mostly from graft donor cells, sampled 360 days after TCRalphabeta/CD19-depleted stem cell transplant. These receptors came from a boy younger than two who had a stem cell transplant for acute myeloid leukemia, so the T cells may come from the graft donor.

This clonotype appeared many times. V is TRBV20-1 and J is TRBJ2-1, with 7 bases matching TRBD2. Germline lookup yields CDR1 DFQATT and CDR2 SNEGSKA (reference sequence). The ends lost 0 bases at V and 1 base at J; junction bases unmatched: 3. The CDR3 spans 15 residues. CDR3 sequence: CSARDREGSYNEQFF. For the CDR3, the DNA is TGCAGTGCTAGAGACAGGGAGGGTTCCTACAATGAGCAGTTCTTC.

This chain connects TRBV15 to TRBJ1-5; 8 nucleotides line up with TRBD1. CDR3 size: 14 residues. Germline CDR1 is LNHNV and CDR2 is YYDKDF (reference sequence). J was trimmed by 3 bases and V by 5 bases; bases with no gene match: 3. For the CDR3, the DNA is TGTGCCACCAGCCGGACAGGGTACAATCAGCCCCAGCATTTT. Encoded protein: CATSRTGYNQPQHF.

This clonotype was counted many times. This chain joins TRBV27 and TRBJ2-5, with 14 bases fitting TRBD2. Germline V lookup: CDR1 MNHEY, CDR2 SMNVEV (reference sequence). V gave up 5 bases and J gave up 5 bases; unmatched junction bases: 13. This CDR3 comprises 18 residues. The CDR3 loop is CASSPPGLAGVVRETQYF. The DNA for the CDR3 is TGTGCCAGCAGTCCCCCGGGACTAGCGGGGGTAGTTCGTGAGACCCAGTACTTC.

This clonotype came up many times. The chain links TRBV19 to TRBJ1-1; unclear D gene. This CDR3 spans 12 amino acids. Per the germline V gene, CDR1 is LNHDA and CDR2 is SQIVND (reference sequence). Trimming removed 4 bases from V and 4 bases from J, with 7 bases in between. The CDR3 coding sequence is TGTGCCAGTAGTAAGACATTCACTGAAGCTTTCTTT. Amino acids: CASSKTFTEAFF. Based on the CDR3 plus reference TRBV19 and TRBJ1-1, the full variable domain is DGGITQSPKYLFRKEGQNVTLSCEQNLNHDAMYWYRQDPGQGLRLIYYSQIVNDFQKGDIAEGYSVSREKKESFPLTVTSAQKNPTAFYLCASSKTFTEAFFGQGTRLTVV.

This clonotype was recorded a few times. The gene calls are TRBV7-3 and TRBJ2-3, with TRBD2 as a possible D gene (6 bases). Trimming removed 5 bases at V and 4 bases at J, with 13 bases between. CDR3 length: 14 residues. Germline V gives CDR1 SGHTA, CDR2 FQGTGA. CDR3 DNA: TGTGCCAGCAGCCCTGGTGGAGGGTCAGATACGCAGTATTTT. Translated: CASSPGGGSDTQYF.

The chain couples TRBV6-5 to TRBJ1-1, with D unclear. V lost 0 bases and J lost 0, with 11 bases in between. The CDR3 contains 16 residues. The germline V gene encodes CDR1 MNHEY and CDR2 SVGAGI. CDR3 in amino acids: CASSYSSVPLNTEAFF. The CDR3 DNA is TGTGCCAGCAGTTACTCGTCAGTACCGTTGAACACTGAAGCTTTCTTT.

This chain joins TRBV20-1 and TRBJ1-1; the D gene is possibly TRBD1 (5 bases). The ends were cut back, 6 bases at V and 1 base at J, with 12 bases in the middle. The CDR3 runs 13 residues. Germline V gene data show CDR1 as DFQATT and CDR2 as SNEGSKA (reference sequence). CDR3 coding DNA: TGCAGTGCCAGCCGGGGGAGGAACACTGAAGCTTTCTTT. Residues: CSASRGRNTEAFF.

A few counts support this clonotype. The chain uses TRBV5-1 and TRBJ2-1; 7 nucleotides agree with TRBD1. The germline CDR1 and CDR2 sequences are SGHRS and YFSETQ. CDR3 size: 15 residues. V shed 3 bases, J shed 0 bases, and the junction held 3 bases outside the gene matches. This chain's CDR3 is CASSSTGDSYNEQFF. CDR3 DNA: TGCGCCAGCAGCTCCACAGGGGACTCCTACAATGAGCAGTTCTTC. The variable domain in full, completed from reference TRBV5-1 and TRBJ2-1, reads KAGVTQTPRYLIKTRGQQVTLSCSPISGHRSVSWYQQTPGQGLQFLFEYFSETQRNKGNFPGRFSGRQFSNSRSEMNVSTLELGDSALYLCASSSTGDSYNEQFFGPGTRLTVL.

This clonotype was picked up many times. The chain employs TRBV24-1 and TRBJ2-3; the D is unclear. The germline gives CDR1 KGHDR, CDR2 SFDVKD. Deletions cut 6 bases from V and 3 bases from J, with 3 bases between. The CDR3 covers 11 residues. CDR3 region: CATSTTDTQYF. In DNA form, the CDR3 reads TGTGCCACCAGTACGACAGATACGCAGTATTTT.

This clonotype was seen at least ten times. The rearrangement joins TRBV9 to TRBJ2-2, with D possibly matching TRBD1 (6 bases). V dropped 5 bases and J dropped 1 base, with 12 bases sitting between them. Germline lookup yields CDR1 SGDLS and CDR2 YYNGEE. The length of the CDR3 is 15 residues. This chain's CDR3 is CASSVTGQNTGELFF. The CDR3 DNA reads as TGTGCCAGCAGTGTAACGGGACAGAACACCGGGGAGCTGTTTTTT.

This clonotype was detected ten times or more. This chain uses TRBV24-1 with TRBJ2-1; TRBD2 agrees at 10 bases. The junction had 8 bases not matched to a gene; V was cut back by 4 bases and J by 3 bases. This CDR3 has 17 amino acids. Germline loops: CDR1 KGHDR, CDR2 SFDVKD. CDR3 coding DNA: TGTGCCACCAGTGACCGCAAAGGACTAGCGGACTACAATGAGCAGTTCTTC. This gives the protein CATSDRKGLADYNEQFF.

This clonotype was seen a handful of times. This chain links TRBV24-1 with TRBJ2-3, with no clear D. CDR1 is KGHDR and CDR2 is SFDVKD in the germline V gene. Trimming took 5 bases from V and 0 from J, leaving 8 bases between them. The CDR3 runs 14 residues. This chain's CDR3 is CATSASGSTDTQYF. CDR3 DNA sequence: TGTGCCACCAGTGCAAGTGGAAGCACAGATACGCAGTATTTT.

This clonotype has only a few counts. The chain carries TRBV27 and TRBJ2-3, with 8 bases matching TRBD2. The germline gives CDR1 MNHEY, CDR2 SMNVEV (reference sequence). This CDR3 spans 14 amino acids. V lost 7 bases, J lost 0 bases, and 3 bases stayed unmatched. CDR3: CASIAGPSTDTQYF. The DNA of the CDR3 is TGTGCCAGCATAGCGGGGCCTAGCACAGATACGCAGTATTTT.

The chain employs TRBV7-2 and TRBJ2-2; perhaps TRBD2 as D (6 bases). Trimming took off 3 bases at V and 1 base at J, with 12 bases between the two ends. The germline V gene has CDR1 SGHTA and CDR2 FQGNSA. The CDR3 covers 16 residues. The CDR3 DNA reads TGTGCCAGCAGCTTTCCGGGACTTCAGAACACCGGGGAGCTGTTTTTT. Its protein is CASSFPGLQNTGELFF.

This clonotype was seen ten or more times. This chain joins TRBV29-1 and TRBJ2-5; D gene unclear. Germline values: CDR1 SQVTM, CDR2 ANQGSEA. With 5 bases removed from V and 2 bases from J, the gap between germline ends came to 18 bases. The CDR3 extends over 15 amino acids. CDR3 DNA: TGCAGCGTTTGGCTCTTTGGTAGGAGTCAAGAGACCCAGTACTTC. Translated: CSVWLFGRSQETQYF.

The V gene is TRBV20-1, the J gene TRBJ1-1; D is uncertain. CDR3 length: 11 residues. Trimming stripped 2 bases from V and 4 bases from J, with 5 bases between. Germline V gene sequence: CDR1 DFQATT, CDR2 SNEGSKA (reference sequence). CDR3 coding DNA: TGCAGTGCTAGATGGGGCACTGAAGCTTTCTTT. Protein product: CSARWGTEAFF.

The chain carries TRBV7-9 and TRBJ2-7, with D possibly TRBD1 on 6 matching bases. Germline-derived CDR1 and CDR2 are SEHNR and FQNEAQ (reference sequence). The CDR3 is 16 residues long. V was pared by 3 bases and J by 1 base, with 16 bases between. CDR3 bases: TGTGCCAGCAGCTTGACCAACAGGGCCCCATCCTACGAGCAGTACTTC. It specifies CASSLTNRAPSYEQYF. Complete variable domain (other parts from reference TRBV7-9 and TRBJ2-7): DTGVSQNPRHKITKRGQNVTFRCDPISEHNRLYWYRQTLGQGPEFLTYFQNEAQLEKSRLLSDRFSAERPKGSFSTLEIQRTEQGDSAMYLCASSLTNRAPSYEQYFGPGTRLTVT.

This clonotype came up many times. At one end, the junction sequence differs from germline, possibly due to a read error. The V and J genes are TRBV4-3 and TRBJ2-1, with TRBD1 as a possible D gene (6 bases). Germline V CDR1 and CDR2: LGHNA, YSLEER. The CDR3 loop spans 11 amino acids. CDR3 in amino acids: CASSQGGEQFF. In DNA form, the CDR3 reads TGTGCCAGCAGCCAAGGGGGTGAGCAGTTCTTC.

This clonotype was seen repeatedly, ten times or more. The chain couples TRBV28 to TRBJ1-2, with D unclear. The CDR3 covers 13 residues. Germline V CDR1 and CDR2: MDHEN, SYDVKM. V lost 2 bases and J lost 4, with 8 bases in between. This chain's CDR3 is CASSLKSVYGYTF. The CDR3 region has the DNA TGTGCCAGCAGTTTAAAATCTGTCTATGGCTACACCTTC.

This clonotype occurred a few times. The chain couples TRBV20-1 to TRBJ1-3; TRBD1 aligns across 7 bases. J lost 4 bases, V lost 2 bases, and 8 bases had no gene match. Germline CDR1 reads DFQATT; CDR2 reads SNEGSKA (reference sequence). This CDR3 has 15 residues. This CDR3 reads CSARPYGDRGNTIYF. In DNA, the CDR3 is TGCAGTGCTAGACCGTATGGGGACAGAGGAAACACCATATATTTT.

This clonotype has more than one count but fewer than ten. CDR3 loop: CASSGTGANEQYF. Here the CDR3 DNA reads TGTGCCAGCTCCGGGACAGGGGCTAACGAGCAGTACTTC. This chain uses TRBV18 with TRBJ2-7; 10 positions agree with TRBD1. CDR3 size: 13 residues. Germline loops: CDR1 KGHSH, CDR2 LQKENI. Trimming cost V 6 bases and J 5 bases; bases outside gene matches: 4.

This clonotype was picked up many times. The V call is TRBV2, the J call TRBJ2-1; D not certain. Trimming took 3 bases from V and 0 from J, leaving 9 bases between them. Germline-derived CDR1 and CDR2 are SNHLY and FYNNEI. CDR3 size: 15 residues. The chain's CDR3 is CASSEIRGSYNEQFF. The CDR3 nucleotides read TGTGCCAGCAGTGAGATCCGAGGCTCCTACAATGAGCAGTTCTTC.

This clonotype has a handful of counts. V gene TRBV6-1 combines with J gene TRBJ1-1; D call uncertain. V was cut by 6 bases and J by 0 bases, with 11 bases left in between. In germline, CDR1 is MNHNS, CDR2 SASEGT. The CDR3 length is 14 residues. This CDR3 is CASSEWALNTEAFF. In nucleotides, the CDR3 is TGTGCCAGCAGCGAATGGGCACTGAACACTGAAGCTTTCTTT.

This clonotype showed up just a few times. The chain is built from TRBV12-3 or TRBV12-4 and TRBJ2-5; 13 nucleotides agree with TRBD2. The ends lost 8 bases at V and 4 bases at J; junction bases unmatched: 7. The length of the CDR3 is 15 residues. CDR3 bases: TGTGCCAGCGGACCAGGGACTAGCGGGGTAGAGACCCAGTACTTC. Translated: CASGPGTSGVETQYF.

This clonotype was counted ten times or more. CDR3 DNA sequence: TGTGCCAGCTCACGGGACTCTTTGAACACTGAAGCTTTCTTT. It encodes CASSRDSLNTEAFF. V usage is TRBV18 and J usage is TRBJ1-1; maybe TRBD1 (5 bases). There are 14 residues in the CDR3. Germline loops: CDR1 KGHSH, CDR2 LQKENI. Deletions cut 4 bases from V and 0 bases from J, with 9 bases between.

In the case of this clonotype: Just one base apart from a much larger clone, this may be a read error. V usage is TRBV6-2 or TRBV6-3 and J usage is TRBJ2-6; possible D gene TRBD1, 5 bases. The germline CDR1 and CDR2 sequences are MNHEY and SVGEGT. The CDR3 covers 15 residues. CDR3 in DNA: TGTGCCAGCAGTTACATCGGGTTAGGGGCCAACGCCCTGACTTTC. It yields the protein CASSYIGLGANALTF.